This entry concerns a single T cell receptor (beta chain). TCRdb's table, derived via immunoSEQ multiplex PCR, lists solely in-frame clones and lacks some. The table records 100,000 to 150,000 clones, roughly 87% of them present only once. The CDR3 sequence is 14 residues long. The ends were cut back, 3 bases at V and 5 bases at J, with 13 bases in the middle. Per the germline V gene, CDR1 is GTSNPN and CDR2 is SVGIG (reference sequence). The data belong to a study of control samples from healthy donors and cancer patients. The chain links TRBV30 to TRBJ1-4; possibly TRBD1 for D (5 bases). The sequence came from a man younger than 30 in good health. Material for sequencing was blood. CDR3 protein: CAWSRGEGNEKLFF. Written as DNA, the CDR3 is TGTGCCTGGAGCCGAGGGGAAGGCAATGAAAAACTGTTTTTT.